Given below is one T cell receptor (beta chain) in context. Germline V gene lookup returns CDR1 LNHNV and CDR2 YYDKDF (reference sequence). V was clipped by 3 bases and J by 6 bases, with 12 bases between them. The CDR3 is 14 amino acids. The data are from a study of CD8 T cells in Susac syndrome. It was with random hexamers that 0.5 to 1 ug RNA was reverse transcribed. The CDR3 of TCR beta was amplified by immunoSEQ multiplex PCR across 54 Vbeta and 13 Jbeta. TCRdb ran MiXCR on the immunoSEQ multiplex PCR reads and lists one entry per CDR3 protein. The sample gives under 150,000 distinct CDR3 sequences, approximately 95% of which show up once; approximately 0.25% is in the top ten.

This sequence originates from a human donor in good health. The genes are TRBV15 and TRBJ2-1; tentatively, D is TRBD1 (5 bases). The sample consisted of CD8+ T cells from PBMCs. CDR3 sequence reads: CATSRGPAPNEQFF. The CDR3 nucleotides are TGTGCCACCAGCAGGGGGCCGGCCCCCAATGAGCAGTTCTTC. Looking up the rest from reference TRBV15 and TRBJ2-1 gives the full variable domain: DAMVIQNPRYQVTQFGKPVTLSCSQTLNHNVMYWYQQKSSQAPKLLFHYYDKDFNNEADTPDNFQSRRPNTSFCFLDIRSPGLGDTAMYLCATSRGPAPNEQFFGPGTRLTVL.